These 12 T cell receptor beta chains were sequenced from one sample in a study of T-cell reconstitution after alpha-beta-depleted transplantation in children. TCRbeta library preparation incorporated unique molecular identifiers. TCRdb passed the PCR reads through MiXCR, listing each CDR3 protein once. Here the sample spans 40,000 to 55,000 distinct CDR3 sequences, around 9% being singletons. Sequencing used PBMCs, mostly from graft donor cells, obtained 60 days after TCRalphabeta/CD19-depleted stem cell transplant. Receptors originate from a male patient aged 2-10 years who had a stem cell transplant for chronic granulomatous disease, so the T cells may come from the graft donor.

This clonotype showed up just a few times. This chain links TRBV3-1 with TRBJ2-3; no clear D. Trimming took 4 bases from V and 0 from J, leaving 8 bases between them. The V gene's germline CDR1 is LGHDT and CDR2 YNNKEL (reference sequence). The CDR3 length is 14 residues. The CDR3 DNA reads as TGTGCCAGCAGCCTCCGGACCAGCACAGATACGCAGTATTTT. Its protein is CASSLRTSTDTQYF.

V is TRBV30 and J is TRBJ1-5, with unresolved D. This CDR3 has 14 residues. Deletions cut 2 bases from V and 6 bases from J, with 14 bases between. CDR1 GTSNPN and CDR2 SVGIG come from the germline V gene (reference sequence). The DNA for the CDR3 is TGTGCCTGGAGTATGGGAGGTGTAGGTCAGCCCCAGCATTTT. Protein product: CAWSMGGVGQPQHF. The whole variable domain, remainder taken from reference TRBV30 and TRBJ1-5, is SQTIHQWPATLVQPVGSPLSLECTVEGTSNPNLYWYRQAAGRGLQLLFYSVGIGQISSEVPQNLSASRPQDRQFILSSKKLLLSDSGFYLCAWSMGGVGQPQHFGDGTRLSIL.

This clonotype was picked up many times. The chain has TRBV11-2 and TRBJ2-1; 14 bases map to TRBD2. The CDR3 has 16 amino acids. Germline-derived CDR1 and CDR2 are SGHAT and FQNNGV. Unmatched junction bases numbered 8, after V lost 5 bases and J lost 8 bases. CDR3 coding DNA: TGTGCCAGCAGCCTAGGACTAGCGGGAGGATCGGATGAGCAGTTCTTC. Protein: CASSLGLAGGSDEQFF.

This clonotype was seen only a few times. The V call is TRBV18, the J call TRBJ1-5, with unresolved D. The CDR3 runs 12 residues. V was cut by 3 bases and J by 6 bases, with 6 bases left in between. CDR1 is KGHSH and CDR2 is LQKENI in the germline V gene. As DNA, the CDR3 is TGTGCCAGCTCACCTGTGAGTCAGCCCCAGCATTTT. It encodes CASSPVSQPQHF.

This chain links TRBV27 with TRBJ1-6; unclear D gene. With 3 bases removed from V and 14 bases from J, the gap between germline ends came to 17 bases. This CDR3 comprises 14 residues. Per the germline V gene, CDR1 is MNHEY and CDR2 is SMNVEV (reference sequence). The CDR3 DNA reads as TGTGCCAGCAGTTTGGCCCCGGGTAGTACGGCCCTCCACTTT. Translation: CASSLAPGSTALHF.

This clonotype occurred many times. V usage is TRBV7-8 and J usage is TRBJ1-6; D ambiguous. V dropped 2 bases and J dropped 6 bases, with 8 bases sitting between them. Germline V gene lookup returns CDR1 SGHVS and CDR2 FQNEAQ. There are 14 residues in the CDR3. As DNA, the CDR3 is TGTGCCAGCAGCTTACAGTCTGTTAATTCACCCCTCCACTTT. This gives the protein CASSLQSVNSPLHF.

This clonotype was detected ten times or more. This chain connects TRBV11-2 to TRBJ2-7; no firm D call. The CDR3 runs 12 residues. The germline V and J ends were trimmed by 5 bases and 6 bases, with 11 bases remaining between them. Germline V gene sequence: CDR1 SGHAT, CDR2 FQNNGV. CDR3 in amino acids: CASSERSLEQYF. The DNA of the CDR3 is TGTGCCAGCAGCGAGCGCTCCCTCGAGCAGTACTTC.

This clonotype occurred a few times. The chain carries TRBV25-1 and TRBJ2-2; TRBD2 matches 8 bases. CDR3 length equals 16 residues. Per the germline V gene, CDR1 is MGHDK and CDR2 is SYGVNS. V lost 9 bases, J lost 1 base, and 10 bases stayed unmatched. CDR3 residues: CASREGKLVNTGELFF. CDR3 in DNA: TGTGCCAGTCGGGAGGGGAAATTAGTGAACACCGGGGAGCTGTTTTTT. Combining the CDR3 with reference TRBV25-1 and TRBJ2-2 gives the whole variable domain EADIYQTPRYLVIGTGKKITLECSQTMGHDKMYWYQQDPGMELHLIHYSYGVNSTEKGDLSSESTVSRIRTEHFPLTLESARPSHTSQYLCASREGKLVNTGELFFGEGSRLTVL.

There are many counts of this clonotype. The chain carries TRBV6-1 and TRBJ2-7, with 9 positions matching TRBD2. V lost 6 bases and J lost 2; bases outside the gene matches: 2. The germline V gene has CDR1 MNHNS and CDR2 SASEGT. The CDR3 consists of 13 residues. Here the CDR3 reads CASRRTSAYEQYF. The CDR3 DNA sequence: TGTGCCAGCAGAAGGACTAGCGCCTACGAGCAGTACTTC.

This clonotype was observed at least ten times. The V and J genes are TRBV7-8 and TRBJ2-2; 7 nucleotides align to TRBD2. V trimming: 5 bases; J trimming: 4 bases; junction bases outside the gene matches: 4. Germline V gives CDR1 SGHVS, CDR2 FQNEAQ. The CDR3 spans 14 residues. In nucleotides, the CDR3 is TGTGCCAGCAGCGCACTAGCGACCACCGGGGAGCTGTTTTTT. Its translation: CASSALATTGELFF.

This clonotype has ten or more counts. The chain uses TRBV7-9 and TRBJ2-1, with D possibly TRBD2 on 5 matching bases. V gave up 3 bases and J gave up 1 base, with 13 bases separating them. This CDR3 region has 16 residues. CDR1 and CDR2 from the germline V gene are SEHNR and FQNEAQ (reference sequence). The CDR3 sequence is CASSLASGGSYNEQFF. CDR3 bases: TGTGCCAGCAGCTTGGCCAGCGGAGGTTCCTACAATGAGCAGTTCTTC.

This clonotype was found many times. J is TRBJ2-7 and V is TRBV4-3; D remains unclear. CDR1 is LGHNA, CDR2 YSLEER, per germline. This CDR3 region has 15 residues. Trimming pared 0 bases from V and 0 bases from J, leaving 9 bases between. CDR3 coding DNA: TGCGCCAGCAGCCAAGATCGCGTCTACTCCTACGAGCAGTACTTC. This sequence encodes CASSQDRVYSYEQYF.